This T cell receptor (beta chain) was captured in a study of T cell repertoires in cytomegalovirus infection. Study-wide background: Signatures in public TCR beta sequences pointed to both CMV infection and matching HLA type.

Remarks on this clonotype: What it binds is not known.

General observations from the study: Across the ex vivo response, the dominant clonotypes were HLA-C-restricted CMV-specific TCR beta clonotypes. Of the TCR beta families, the public ones yielded a cumulative frequency that identified carriers of CMV plus the relevant HLA.

Using its own MiXCR run on the reads, TCRdb lists one record per CDR3 protein. This sample carries a few hundred thousand distinct CDR3 sequences, over 15% of them seen once, and the ten largest clones take roughly 50%. The germline V gene has CDR1 SGHDN and CDR2 FVKESK. This CDR3 has 15 residues. The ends were cut back, 3 bases at V and 2 bases at J, with 14 bases in the middle. Sequencing was performed on CD8+ T cells from PBMCs. The gene calls are TRBV14 and TRBJ2-7; either TRBD1 or TRBD2 may supply D (7 bases each). The receptor was derived from a human donor in good health (CMV status not recorded). Some clones in this sample may be carry-over from other donors' samples. The CDR3 sequence: CASSHRDSGTYEQYF. The CDR3 DNA sequence: TGTGCCAGCAGCCACCGGGACAGCGGGACCTACGAGCAGTACTTC.